These T cell receptor beta chains were read from a single sample in a study of T-cell memory formation after mild COVID-19. MiXCR was run by TCRdb on the 5' RACE reads, yielding one entry per CDR3 protein. The sample gives around 130,000 distinct CDR3 sequences, roughly 13% of which show up once; 25% to 30% is in the top ten. The sequenced sample consisted of PBMCs or a T cell subset sorted from them (not recorded which). Receptors were obtained from an adult woman who had mild COVID-19 (a few samples of this study predate the infection). Cell type and time point are not known. Each CDR3 is given with its conserved first and last residue. D genes are given only for firm matches. Size is stated for part of the rows, as once, few or many counts, or as a class when the clone is expanded.

v_gene	d_gene	j_gene	abundance	CDR3nt	CDR3aa
TRBV2	TRBD1	TRBJ2-1	few	TGTGCCAGCAGGGACAGGGCTAGCTCCTACAATGAGCAGTTCTTC	CASRDRASSYNEQFF
TRBV9	-	TRBJ1-3	few	TGTGCCAGCAGCGTAGGGAATTCTGGAAACACCATATATTTT	CASSVGNSGNTIYF
TRBV28	-	TRBJ1-1	few	TGTGCCAGCAGCCCCCTCTATAGGGGCCGTAGGAACACTGAAGCTTTCTTT	CASSPLYRGRRNTEAFF
TRBV4-3	TRBD2	TRBJ2-7	few	TGCGCCAGCAGCCACGGACTAGCGGGAACCTACGAGCAGTACTTC	CASSHGLAGTYEQYF
TRBV7-9	-	TRBJ1-2	once	TGTGCCAGCAGCCTACCAGGGGTGGGGGGCGATGGCTACACCTTC	CASSLPGVGGDGYTF
TRBV5-5	TRBD1	TRBJ2-7	-	TGTGCCAGCAGCTTGGAACCGACCAGGGGGCGCATCGACGAGCAGTACTTC	CASSLEPTRGRIDEQYF
TRBV18	TRBD2	TRBJ2-1	-	TGTGCCAGCTCACCATCGACTAGCGGAGCGGTTGATGAGCAGTTCTTC	CASSPSTSGAVDEQFF
TRBV24-1	TRBD1	TRBJ1-2	-	TGTGCCACCAGTGATGCGGACAGGGAGGGCTATGGCTACACCTTC	CATSDADREGYGYTF
TRBV27	TRBD1	TRBJ1-1	-	TGTGCCAGCAGTGTCAGGGGGTCGTCCACTGAAGCTTTCTTT	CASSVRGSSTEAFF
TRBV20-1	-	TRBJ2-5	-	TGCAGTGCTAGAGATCGCCTAGCAGAGACCCAGTACTTC	CSARDRLAETQYF
TRBV7-3	-	TRBJ2-5	-	TGTGCCAGCAGCTCTGGGGGTAGTCCTGGGGAGACCCAGTACTTC	CASSSGGSPGETQYF
TRBV19	TRBD2	TRBJ2-7	few	TGTGCCAGTGGGCCTTTAGCGGGAAGGGGGTACGAGCAGTACTTC	CASGPLAGRGYEQYF
TRBV15	-	TRBJ1-1	few	TGTGCCACCAGCTCAACAGGTGAAGCTTTCTTT	CATSSTGEAFF
TRBV24-1	-	TRBJ2-1	few	TGTGCCACCTCCCTAAGGGGGGGCCCTGCCCAAGAGCAGTTCTTC	CATSLRGGPAQEQFF